Following are 32 T cell receptor beta chains from one sample sequenced in a study of CD8 T cells in ankylosing spondylitis. TCRdb re-derived calls from the 5' RACE reads in MiXCR, one entry per CDR3 protein. This sample has 150,000 to 200,000 distinct CDR3 sequences, with 10% to 15% found just once. Sequenced sample: blood, either unsorted or a sorted T cell fraction (not recorded which). Receptors were obtained from a female donor with ankylosing spondylitis or in good health (not recorded which).

This clonotype occurred many times. The genes are TRBV20-1 and TRBJ2-7, with D maybe TRBD2 (6 bases). V was pared by 3 bases and J by 4 bases, with 13 bases between. The CDR3 covers 13 residues. CDR1 DFQATT and CDR2 SNEGSKA come from the germline V gene (reference sequence). The CDR3 DNA reads as TGCAGTGCTAGCGCGGGAAGAGGGTACGAGCAGTACTTC. The encoded protein is CSASAGRGYEQYF.

Many counts were recorded for this clonotype. The chain links TRBV12-3 or TRBV12-4 to TRBJ1-5; D is undetermined. The CDR3 has 13 amino acids. Trimming removed 3 bases at V and 4 bases at J, with 7 bases between. DNA for the CDR3: TGTGCCAGCAGTTTTCGGTTAAATCAGCCCCAGCATTTT. It codes for CASSFRLNQPQHF.

In this sample, this clonotype turned up a few times. This chain connects TRBV6-5 to TRBJ1-1; D call uncertain. Trimming took 4 bases from V and 4 from J, leaving 13 bases between them. This CDR3 spans 14 amino acids. CDR1 and CDR2 from the germline V gene are MNHEY and SVGAGI. CDR3 residues: CASSFGSLGTEAFF. The CDR3 DNA reads TGTGCCAGCAGTTTCGGATCCCTGGGCACTGAAGCTTTCTTT.

The V and J genes are TRBV18 and TRBJ2-2, with TRBD1 as a possible D gene (6 bases). Trimming cost V 3 bases and J 2 bases, with 10 bases left between them. In germline, CDR1 is KGHSH, CDR2 LQKENI. The CDR3 totals 15 residues. The CDR3 nucleotides read TGTGCCAGCTCACCGGGACATGGTAACACCGGGGAGCTGTTTTTT. Its protein is CASSPGHGNTGELFF.

This clonotype was seen at least ten times. V is TRBV5-5 and J is TRBJ1-4; D unresolved. The V end was cut by 4 bases, the J end by 6 bases, with 19 bases between. Germline loops: CDR1 SGHKS, CDR2 YYEKEE (reference sequence). There are 16 residues in the CDR3. The CDR3 DNA sequence: TGTGCCAGCAGCCAGAAAGGGCCCCGCGGTGATGAAAAACTGTTTTTT. The encoded protein is CASSQKGPRGDEKLFF.

This clonotype was found a few times. The rearrangement links TRBV20-1 to TRBJ1-1; D is uncertain. CDR3 length: 10 amino acids. Trimming took off 3 bases at V and 7 bases at J, with 6 bases between the two ends. Germline values: CDR1 DFQATT, CDR2 SNEGSKA (reference sequence). CDR3 in DNA: TGCAGTGCTAGGAGAATTGAAGCTTTCTTT. Amino acid sequence: CSARRIEAFF.

This clonotype came up a few times. The chain carries TRBV4-2 and TRBJ2-1, with TRBD2 identical over 13 bases. J lost 8 bases, V lost 2 bases, and 9 bases had no gene match. CDR1 is LGHNA and CDR2 is YNFKEQ in the germline V gene. The CDR3 extends over 17 amino acids. CDR3 DNA: TGTGCCAGCAGCCAATGGTTGGGGACTAGCGGGACGTATGAGCAGTTCTTC. Its protein product is CASSQWLGTSGTYEQFF.

Ten or more counts support this clonotype. The gene calls are TRBV20-1 and TRBJ1-3, with 8 bases identical to TRBD1. Per germline, CDR1 DFQATT and CDR2 SNEGSKA (reference sequence). The trim removed 4 bases at V and 2 bases at J, leaving 4 bases unmatched. This CDR3 spans 14 amino acids. CDR3 DNA: TGCAGTGCTAAACGGGACAGGACTGGAAACACCATATATTTT. Translation: CSAKRDRTGNTIYF.

This clonotype was seen a few times. The gene calls are TRBV3-1 and TRBJ2-1; 7 bases fit TRBD2. The CDR3 runs to 17 residues. Trimming cost V 2 bases and J 0 bases; bases outside gene matches: 7. Germline-derived CDR1 and CDR2 are LGHDT and YNNKEL (reference sequence). DNA of the CDR3: TGTGCCAGCAGCCAATTAGCGGGTAGGAGCTCCTACAATGAGCAGTTCTTC. Amino acid sequence: CASSQLAGRSSYNEQFF.

This clonotype was seen many times. The chain carries TRBV29-1 and TRBJ1-1; 7 positions agree with TRBD1. V lost 2 bases, J lost 1 base, and 4 bases stayed unmatched. There are 14 residues in the CDR3. The germline gives CDR1 SQVTM, CDR2 ANQGSEA. CDR3 amino acids: CSVEKGAGNTEAFF. CDR3 nucleotides: TGCAGCGTTGAAAAGGGGGCTGGGAACACTGAAGCTTTCTTT.

At least ten counts were recorded for this clonotype. This chain links TRBV29-1 with TRBJ1-1; 8 bases fit TRBD1. V was pared by 6 bases and J by 6 bases, with 9 bases of the junction left unmatched. There are 13 residues in the CDR3. Per germline, CDR1 SQVTM and CDR2 ANQGSEA. CDR3 in DNA: TGCAGCGTCGTACAGGGGGTTTATTCTGAAGCTTTCTTT. Encoded protein: CSVVQGVYSEAFF.

This clonotype was counted many times. The chain uses TRBV28 and TRBJ1-5; D is possibly TRBD1 (5 bases). The CDR3 is made up of 13 amino acids. The germline V gene encodes CDR1 MDHEN and CDR2 SYDVKM. Between the trimmed V and J ends, which lost 3 bases and 7 bases, there was a span of 10 bases. As DNA, the CDR3 is TGTGCCAGCAGTTTCATGGGACGGCAGCCCCAGCATTTT. As protein: CASSFMGRQPQHF.

The rearrangement uses TRBV20-1 and TRBJ2-3; D perhaps matches TRBD1 (6 bases). Trimming took 5 bases from V and 5 from J, leaving 17 bases between them. The V gene's germline CDR1 is DFQATT and CDR2 SNEGSKA (reference sequence). The CDR3 has 14 amino acids. CDR3 nucleotide sequence: TGCAGTGCTGGAGCTTGGAGCAGGGGAGATACGCAGTATTTT. Its translation is CSAGAWSRGDTQYF.

Only a few counts were recorded for this clonotype. The chain is built from TRBV5-6 and TRBJ1-1; TRBD1 aligns across 7 bases. CDR3 length equals 13 residues. V lost 5 bases, J lost 1 base, and 2 bases stayed unmatched. CDR1 SGHDT and CDR2 YYEEEE come from the germline V gene. The CDR3 DNA follows: TGTGCCAGCAGGGGGACAGCGAACACTGAAGCTTTCTTT. Translation: CASRGTANTEAFF.

This clonotype was observed many times. The rearrangement links TRBV3-1 to TRBJ2-5, with a possible D match to TRBD2 (6 bases). Germline CDR1 reads LGHDT; CDR2 reads YNNKEL (reference sequence). This CDR3 contains 15 residues. V was clipped by 2 bases and J by 6 bases, with 16 bases between them. The CDR3 sequence: CASSQLGTDWQTQYF. The CDR3, as DNA: TGTGCCAGCAGCCAACTTGGGACTGACTGGCAGACCCAGTACTTC.

As regards this clonotype: The junction and the germline gene differ at one end; a read error may be behind it. The chain is built from TRBV12-3 or TRBV12-4 and TRBJ1-5, with D perhaps TRBD1 (6 bases). This CDR3 comprises 13 residues. The CDR3 nucleotides read TGTGCCAGCAGTGGGGAGGGGGGGCAGCACCAGCATTTT. Amino acid sequence: CASSGEGGQHQHF.

Ten or more counts support this clonotype. The genes are TRBV12-3 or TRBV12-4 and TRBJ1-3, with D maybe TRBD1 (5 bases). The CDR3 runs to 15 residues. The V end was cut by 3 bases, the J end by 2 bases, with 11 bases between. Here the CDR3 reads CASSFRWGAGNTIYF. The CDR3 DNA sequence: TGTGCCAGCAGTTTCAGATGGGGGGCTGGAAACACCATATATTTT.

This clonotype was found many times. The chain carries TRBV28 and TRBJ1-6; possibly TRBD1 for D (5 bases). V was shortened by 5 bases and J by 10 bases, with 12 bases between the two germline ends. The CDR3 loop spans 13 amino acids. Germline lookup yields CDR1 MDHEN and CDR2 SYDVKM. This chain's CDR3 is CASSLQGVSPLHF. CDR3 DNA: TGTGCCAGCAGTCTTCAGGGAGTCTCACCCCTCCACTTT.

This clonotype was detected ten times or more. The chain joins TRBV20-1 to TRBJ2-3; unclear D gene. Trimming stripped 6 bases from V and 6 bases from J, with 13 bases between. Germline V gene lookup returns CDR1 DFQATT and CDR2 SNEGSKA (reference sequence). The CDR3 runs to 12 residues. CDR3 sequence: CSAGWVTDTQYF. DNA of the CDR3: TGCAGTGCCGGTTGGGTCACCGATACGCAGTATTTT.

This clonotype was seen only a few times. This chain joins TRBV15 and TRBJ2-3, with 7 bases fitting TRBD2. The CDR3 is 17 amino acids. With V trimmed by 0 bases and J by 1 base, 7 bases remained unmatched. The germline CDR1 and CDR2 sequences are LNHNV and YYDKDF (reference sequence). The DNA of the CDR3 is TGTGCCACCAGCAGAGAGCTGGGGGGGACGGGCACAGATACGCAGTATTTT. As protein: CATSRELGGTGTDTQYF.

The chain recombines TRBV7-9 with TRBJ2-3; TRBD2 aligns across 12 bases. Per germline, CDR1 SEHNR and CDR2 FQNEAQ (reference sequence). After removal of 8 bases from V and 2 bases from J, the junction contained 11 bases not matched to a gene. The CDR3 runs to 17 residues. This CDR3 reads CASPHDPSGRVTDTQYF. The CDR3 bases are TGTGCCAGCCCCCACGACCCTAGCGGGAGGGTCACAGATACGCAGTATTTT.

Remarks on this clonotype: Possible read error: a much larger clone is one base away. The gene calls are TRBV11-3 and TRBJ2-7; 9 bases are a match to TRBD2. The CDR3 contains 14 residues. Germline V CDR1 and CDR2: SGHNT, YENEEA. CDR3 in DNA: TGTGCCAGCAGCTTAGTAGCGGGAGACTACGAGGAGTACTTC. Residues: CASSLVAGDYEEYF.

Ten or more counts support this clonotype. This rearrangement joins TRBV5-1 to TRBJ1-4; D is unresolved. Trimming left V 0 bases short and J 0 bases short, with 3 bases between. CDR3 length: 14 residues. Germline CDR1 is SGHRS and CDR2 is YFSETQ. CDR3 amino acids: CASSLGATNEKLFF. The CDR3 nucleotides read TGCGCCAGCAGCTTGGGGGCAACTAATGAAAAACTGTTTTTT.

This clonotype was counted at least ten times. The chain recombines TRBV24-1 with TRBJ1-1, with 10 bases fitting TRBD1. CDR3 length: 15 residues. V trimming: 5 bases; J trimming: 3 bases; junction bases outside the gene matches: 5. Germline V gene sequence: CDR1 KGHDR, CDR2 SFDVKD. In DNA, the CDR3 is TGTGCCACCAGTGGCGCCGGGACAGGGGACACTGAAGCTTTCTTT. Amino acid sequence: CATSGAGTGDTEAFF.

This clonotype was observed many times. The chain employs TRBV12-3 or TRBV12-4 and TRBJ1-2, with 8 bases fitting TRBD1. This CDR3 contains 13 residues. The junction had 4 bases not matched to a gene; V was cut back by 3 bases and J by 7 bases. CDR3: CASSFDRGTGYTF. The CDR3 DNA is TGTGCCAGCAGTTTTGACAGGGGCACTGGCTACACCTTC.

In this sample, this clonotype turned up a few times. This chain links TRBV29-1 with TRBJ2-5; 11 bases line up with TRBD2. Per the germline V gene, CDR1 is SQVTM and CDR2 is ANQGSEA. The V gene end was trimmed by 8 bases and the J gene end by 5 bases; junction bases not matched to a gene: 19. The CDR3 runs to 17 residues. The CDR3 DNA is TGCAGCCCTTGTCACCCAGAGATGACTAGCGGGACGGAGACCCAGTACTTC. Its protein product is CSPCHPEMTSGTETQYF.

This clonotype was seen a few times. The chain joins TRBV19 to TRBJ1-2; D remains unclear. The CDR3 consists of 12 residues. The V end lost 6 bases, the J end lost 2 bases, and 7 bases lay between the germline ends. Germline CDR1 is LNHDA and CDR2 is SQIVND (reference sequence). CDR3 region: CASRSVNYGYTF. Here the CDR3 DNA reads TGTGCCAGTAGGTCGGTGAACTATGGCTACACCTTC.

There are many counts of this clonotype. The CDR3 sequence: CSVGAGQETQYF. The CDR3 DNA is TGCAGCGTTGGTGCAGGACAAGAGACCCAGTACTTC. The chain recombines TRBV29-1 with TRBJ2-5; D call uncertain. The V end was cut by 4 bases, the J end by 2 bases, with 8 bases between. CDR3 length: 12 amino acids. The germline gives CDR1 SQVTM, CDR2 ANQGSEA. Filled out from reference TRBV29-1 and TRBJ2-5, the complete variable domain reads SAVISQKPSRDICQRGTSLTIQCQVDSQVTMMFWYRQQPGQSLTLIATANQGSEATYESGFVIDKFPISRPNLTFSTLTVSNMSPEDSSIYLCSVGAGQETQYFGPGTRLLVL.

V and J are TRBV24-1 and TRBJ2-3, with a possible D match to TRBD2 (6 bases). CDR1 is KGHDR and CDR2 is SFDVKD in the germline V gene. The ends were cut back, 5 bases at V and 5 bases at J, with 16 bases in the middle. The CDR3 runs 15 residues. The CDR3 loop reads CATSGTRRGVDTQYF. The CDR3 DNA reads as TGTGCCACCAGTGGGACCCGGCGCGGGGTAGATACGCAGTATTTT.

This clonotype was seen more than once but under ten times. V is TRBV18 and J is TRBJ2-2, with TRBD2 identical over 9 bases. This CDR3 is 17 amino acids long. The ends lost 3 bases at V and 0 bases at J; junction bases unmatched: 5. Per germline, CDR1 KGHSH and CDR2 LQKENI. The CDR3 DNA sequence: TGTGCCAGCTCACCGTTTTCTAGCGGGGCGAACACCGGGGAGCTGTTTTTT. Translating it yields CASSPFSSGANTGELFF.

The rearrangement uses TRBV7-8 and TRBJ2-7; perhaps TRBD2 as D (6 bases). The CDR3 is 14 amino acids. CDR1 and CDR2 from the germline V gene are SGHVS and FQNEAQ. Trimming took 5 bases from V and 2 from J, leaving 13 bases between them. CDR3 DNA sequence: TGTGCCAGCAGCCCGTTTGCGGGAACCTACGAGCAGTACTTC. Its protein product is CASSPFAGTYEQYF.

V is TRBV30 and J is TRBJ1-5; no clear D. The V end was cut by 4 bases, the J end by 5 bases, with 12 bases between. Germline V CDR1 and CDR2: GTSNPN, SVGIG (reference sequence). CDR3 length equals 13 residues. The CDR3 reads CAWTSGGYQPQHF. CDR3 bases: TGTGCCTGGACCTCTGGCGGGTATCAGCCCCAGCATTTT.